What follows describes a single T cell receptor beta chain. This specimen comes from a study of blood T cell repertoires in COVID-19. Study-wide background: Samples came from the United States, Italy and Spain, spanning acute and convalescent COVID-19.

The protocol was immunoSEQ multiplex PCR, while the TCRdb copy is restricted to in-frame clones and leaves out a portion. The sample lists more than 140,000 clones, 84% seen once, with about 7.2% in the top ten. The sequenced sample consisted of peripheral blood. The sequence came from a woman in her 50s in a cohort sampled during active or convalescent COVID-19.

The CDR3 DNA reads TGTGCCAGCAGCGGGCAGGGATCCTACGAGCAGTACTTC. Protein product: CASSGQGSYEQYF. The J gene is TRBJ2-7, the V gene TRBV7-8; D is perhaps TRBD1 (5 bases). The germline V gene encodes CDR1 SGHVS and CDR2 FQNEAQ. The germline V and J ends were trimmed by 5 bases and 1 base, with 9 bases remaining between them. The CDR3 extends over 13 amino acids.